The source of this T cell receptor beta chain is a study of cytomegalovirus exposure and HLA in healthy donors. Study context: The use of the same platform for the approximately 110 validation repertoires and the approximately 730 first-cohort repertoires was reported by a later analysis.

Germline V lookup: CDR1 SEHNR, CDR2 FQNEAQ (reference sequence). The V segment lost 9 bases and the J segment 1 base; nucleotides outside the gene matches: 4. There are 14 residues in the CDR3. In this sample, this clone turned up once. Repertoires were generated with immunoSEQ multiplex PCR, while TCRdb's copy carries only in-frame clones and drops some. In the table there are around 350,000 clones, 86% of which are singletons. The chain recombines TRBV7-9 with TRBJ2-7; 12 bases map to TRBD2. The clonotype originates from a woman under 30 in good health and CMV-seronegative. The sample was PBMCs. DNA of the CDR3: TGTGCCAGTCAAACTAGCGGGAGGTCCTACGAGCAGTACTTC. It is translated as CASQTSGRSYEQYF.